This T cell receptor beta chain was sequenced in a study of T cell responses to AZD1222 COVID-19 vaccine (dated by TCRdb to about 2021). For context, the study as a whole: TCR sequencing covered about 230 trial participants: some 210 given two doses of AZD1222 and 26 given two doses of MenACWY control vaccine. Trial participants were enrolled into age subgroups of 18-55, 56-69 and 70-plus years, which contained 148, 28 and 57 TCR-sequenced participants, respectively.

The time point label for this specimen denotes: baseline before first vaccination. Taken with the paper, the label for treatment or condition translates to: meningococcal conjugate vaccine given as trial control. Samples from vaccinated people were obtained from the UK trials COV001 and COV002, which included a single-blind randomized controlled phase 2/3 trial of AZD1222 (ChAdOx1 nCoV-19) in healthy adults. Trial participant PBMC samples were collected at day 0 and day 28 after the second dose for TCRbeta chain sequencing. The CDR3 regions of human TCRbeta chains were subjected to immunosequencing. In the paper's pipeline: TCRs in the repertoires were matched against a reference library of SARS-CoV-2-specific TCRs that had been generated with the MIRA antigen-specificity platform. Breadth was defined as the fraction of unique TCRs that were SARS-CoV-2-associated, and depth was defined as the fraction of total T cells that were SARS-CoV-2-associated. Using the MIRA data, each spike-specific TCR was mapped to the spike region that the TCR reacts to and placed in a CD4 or CD8 class. Log10-transformed breadth and depth values were compared by one-way ANOVA with Sidak's multiple comparisons tests. Imported from immuneACCESS, the table was reduced by TCRdb to in-frame sequences with V and J called. These copies leave out some clones; in studies compared against another copy, an unresolved V gene accounts for under half, and the cause of the remainder is not known. V, J and clone size are those of that table, while D and trimming were read from the DNA. For this sample there are approximately 160,000 clones; approximately 88% appear just once. The ten largest clones take up approximately 3.6% of the sample.

Study-wide conclusions, independent of this receptor: Because no samples from the day 14 peak response were available, repertoires could be characterized only after the peak T cell response. Conclusions about previously exposed vaccinees are limited because only a handful of AZD1222 recipients were SARS-CoV-2 seropositive at baseline. The vaccine-associated CD4 TCRs covered the entire spike protein, and the dominant responses fell in regions 160-218 and 743-854. After two AZD1222 doses, both the breadth and the depth of spike-specific TCRs were significantly higher than at day 0 and than in MenACWY recipients. Participants were mostly white British and included more females than males, and it was suggested by the authors that clonal diversity may have been underestimated. Reportedly, close to half of the unique spike-specific TCRs recognized epitopes lying outside the regions that are mutated in the B.1.351 and B.1.1.7 variants. In the small 56-69-year group, the increase in depth fell short of significance, most likely because of low power.

Per the germline V gene, MGHRA is the CDR1 and YSYEKL is the CDR2. Trimming costs V 5 bases and J 5 bases, and their ends lie 21 bases apart. Its CDR3 holds 17 amino acids, cysteine through phenylalanine. The sequence is cut down to CDR3 DNA, 51 bases in frame from base 1. Turning to this clone: The clone's antigen remains unknown. Per-nucleotide qualities are absent, and no much larger clonotype sits a single base away.

The source material was peripheral blood, sampled on day 0 of MenACWY control vaccination. The chain joins TRBV4-1 to TRBJ2-2; the D gene is perhaps TRBD2, on 7 matching bases. This TCR was recovered from an adult in good health. The sequence in DNA is TGCGCCAGCAGCTTATCCGGGGGGCAGGGCGCTACCGGGGAGCTGTTTTTT. Its protein reads: CASSLSGGQGATGELFF.